This T cell receptor beta chain stems from a study of radiotherapy plus CTLA-4 blockade in lung cancer. Study at large: Objective responses occurred in about 17% of patients; 31% had disease control. General study results and limits: Blood-borne expansion of tumor-derived TCR clones followed radiotherapy plus ipilimumab. How blood T cell clones changed early, along with interferon-beta, reportedly forecast response best.

Here immunoSEQ multiplex PCR was the method, and the copy in TCRdb shows in-frame clones only, minus some. The data hold approximately 94,000 clones, with roughly 80% observed a single time. With 1 base removed from V and 4 bases from J, the gap between germline ends came to 7 bases. The CDR3 extends over 13 amino acids. Germline V gene data show CDR1 as MDHEN and CDR2 as SYDVKM. Chemo-refractory metastatic non-small-cell lung cancer patients received focal radiation with ipilimumab CTLA-4 blockade. This clone was found a few times. The antigen is unknown. This chain links TRBV28 with TRBJ1-2; D is unclear. The TCR originated in a human donor with non-small cell lung cancer that progressed on radiotherapy plus ipilimumab. Sequencing used peripheral blood, obtained from a patient treated with radiotherapy plus ipilimumab. The CDR3: CASSLLGLYGYTF. DNA for the CDR3: TGTGCCAGCAGTTTATTAGGGCTCTATGGCTACACCTTC.